This T cell receptor beta chain comes out of a study of blood T cell repertoires in COVID-19. Some clones are missing from TCRdb's copy, which holds only in-frame ones; the method was immunoSEQ multiplex PCR. The table includes 200,000 to 250,000 clones, roughly nine tenths detected once. Sequenced: PBMCs or T cells enriched from blood (not recorded which). This receptor was taken from a woman in her fifties or sixties in a cohort exposed to, infected with or recovered from COVID-19 (not recorded which).

As DNA, the CDR3 is TGTGCCACCAGCAGCTTCGGACAGAGCACAGATACGCAGTATTTT. Translation: CATSSFGQSTDTQYF. The chain is built from TRBV15 and TRBJ2-3; D perhaps matches TRBD1 (6 bases). The germline V gene encodes CDR1 LNHNV and CDR2 YYDKDF (reference sequence). This CDR3 is 15 amino acids long. V was pared by 3 bases and J by 0 bases, with 10 bases between.